A single sample is the source of the 2 T cell receptor beta chains below, sequenced in a study of vaccination effects on CD4 cells after COVID-19. Expansion of antigen-specific CD4+ T cells with viral peptide pools was carried out by the ViraFEST assay before sequencing. Subsequent to roughly 9 days of culture, CD4+ T cells were isolated. Each vaccine recipient was nucleocapsid antibody negative and had no prior SARS-CoV-2 infection. Method: immunoSEQ multiplex PCR; TCRdb's copy keeps in-frame clones and lacks some. The sample comprises about 54,000 clones, around 70% of which are singletons, and 18% rests with the top ten. Their antigens remain unidentified. The source was CD4+ T cells from PBMCs cultured with SARS-CoV-2 spike peptides, collected before COVID-19 vaccination. These receptors all stem from a human donor who received a COVID-19 vaccine.

V is TRBV6-5 and J is TRBJ1-2; D may be TRBD1 (5 bases). CDR1 and CDR2 from the germline V gene are MNHEY and SVGAGI. V lost 3 bases and J 4 bases, leaving 18 bases between the germline ends. The CDR3 consists of 16 residues. CDR3 nucleotide sequence: TGTGCCAGCAGTTATTCCGGGACGACCAGCAGCTATGGCTACACCTTC. Residues: CASSYSGTTSSYGYTF.

The count of this clone is one. The chain employs TRBV5-1 and TRBJ1-5, with 11 bases identical to TRBD1. The CDR3 runs 15 residues. V lost 4 bases to trimming and J lost 7 bases; unmatched junction nucleotides: 7. CDR1 and CDR2 from the germline V gene are SGHRS and YFSETQ. Here the CDR3 reads CASSRTGGEGQPQHF. As DNA, the CDR3 is TGCGCCAGCAGCCGGACAGGGGGCGAGGGACAGCCCCAGCATTTT.